This T cell receptor (beta chain) was profiled in a study of CD8+CD57+ T cells in acquired aplastic anemia. Germline CDR1 MNHEY, CDR2 SVGAGI. V was shortened by 0 bases and J by 1 base, with 12 bases between the two germline ends. This CDR3 contains 16 residues. According to the study, genomic DNA was the template for TCR beta VDJ and CDR3 profiling. TCRdb recomputed calls from the reads with MiXCR, one row per CDR3 protein. The table lists 400,000 to 500,000 distinct CDR3 sequences, approximately 70% of them singletons. This clonotype was detected many times. The J gene is TRBJ1-1, the V gene TRBV6-5; D uncertain. Sequencing was performed on sorted CD4+, CD8+, or CD8+CD57+ T cells (not recorded which) from PBMCs. The clonotype originates from a human donor in good health, serving as a control. The CDR3 here is CASSYSRNRQNTEAFF. The DNA of the CDR3 is TGTGCCAGCAGTTACTCGAGGAATAGACAGAACACTGAAGCTTTCTTT.